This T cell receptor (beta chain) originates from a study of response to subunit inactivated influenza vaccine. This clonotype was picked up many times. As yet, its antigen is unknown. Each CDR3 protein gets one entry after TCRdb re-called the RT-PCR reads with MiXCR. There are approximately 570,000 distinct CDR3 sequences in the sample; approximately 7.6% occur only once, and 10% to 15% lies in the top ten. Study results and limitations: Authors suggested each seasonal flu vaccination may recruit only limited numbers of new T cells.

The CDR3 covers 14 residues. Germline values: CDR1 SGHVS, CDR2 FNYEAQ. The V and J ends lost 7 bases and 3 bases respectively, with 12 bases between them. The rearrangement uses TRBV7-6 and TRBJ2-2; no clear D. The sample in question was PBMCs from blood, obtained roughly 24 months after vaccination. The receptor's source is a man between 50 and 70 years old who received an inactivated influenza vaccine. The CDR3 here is CASTPWADTGELFF. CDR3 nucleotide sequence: TGTGCCAGCACCCCTTGGGCGGACACCGGGGAGCTGTTTTTT.